This TCR beta chain was recorded in a study of response to subunit inactivated influenza vaccine. Study results and caveats: Every seasonal influenza vaccination brings in few new T cells, the authors suggested.

Points on this clonotype: Its cognate antigen is unknown.

Each CDR3 protein gets one entry after TCRdb re-called the RT-PCR reads with MiXCR. The data hold approximately 480,000 distinct CDR3 sequences, with approximately 10% observed a single time. V was pared by 4 bases and J by 0 bases, with 11 bases of the junction left unmatched. The CDR3 sequence is 18 residues long. Germline CDR1 reads LGHNA; CDR2 reads YNFKEQ. The sequence derives from a man aged 50-60 years who received an inactivated influenza vaccine. The sequences come from PBMCs from blood, collected 40 to 50 days after vaccination. The chain carries TRBV4-2 and TRBJ2-4; 8 nucleotides line up with TRBD1. CDR3 sequence (DNA): TGTGCCAGCAGCCCCAGGACAGGGCAAGTCTTAGCCAAAAACATTCAGTACTTC. Its translation is CASSPRTGQVLAKNIQYF.